The 8 T cell receptor beta chains given below trace back to one sample, sequenced in a study of graft-versus-host responses after intestinal transplantation. Clones were sequenced by immunoSEQ multiplex PCR, and TCRdb holds only the in-frame ones, with some missing. The table shows about 100,000 clones, with around 90% occurring only once. Sequences were derived from PBMCs, sampled about 440 days after intestinal transplant. The receptors derive from a human patient who received an intestinal transplant, so some T cells may come from the graft donor.

The chain employs TRBV27 and TRBJ1-2; D may be TRBD1 (6 bases). Between the trimmed V and J ends, which lost 5 bases and 8 bases, there was a span of 15 bases. The CDR3 has 13 amino acids. Germline CDR1 MNHEY, CDR2 SMNVEV (reference sequence). In DNA form, the CDR3 reads TGTGCCAGCAGTCTCCTGGGGGCAGGGGGCTACACCTTC. This encodes CASSLLGAGGYTF.

The chain combines TRBV2 with TRBJ2-7, with D perhaps TRBD1 (5 bases). Germline V gives CDR1 SNHLY, CDR2 FYNNEI. There are 13 residues in the CDR3. V gave up 7 bases and J gave up 4 bases, with 14 bases separating them. The CDR3 bases are TGTGCCAGCACTTTGACAGTCTATTACGAGCAGTACTTC. Translated: CASTLTVYYEQYF.

V is TRBV10-3 and J is TRBJ1-1; 8 bases fit TRBD1. The CDR3 contains 15 residues. Looked up from germline, CDR1 is ENHRY and CDR2 is SYGVKD. With 3 bases clipped from V and 2 bases from J, the junction kept 5 bases outside the gene matches. The DNA of the CDR3 is TGTGCCATCAGTGACTCCGACAGGGGTAACACTGAAGCTTTCTTT. This codes for CAISDSDRGNTEAFF.

The chain is built from TRBV6-1 and TRBJ1-2; no clear D. V lost 3 bases and J lost 4, with 9 bases in between. The CDR3 extends over 13 amino acids. Per germline, CDR1 MNHNS and CDR2 SASEGT. This CDR3 is CASSEAQFYGYTF. CDR3 nucleotides: TGTGCCAGCAGTGAGGCTCAGTTCTATGGCTACACCTTC.

The rearrangement links TRBV6-6 to TRBJ2-7, with TRBD1 as a possible D gene (6 bases). Trimming cost V 5 bases and J 2 bases, with 19 bases left between them. The CDR3 is made up of 16 amino acids. Germline V lookup: CDR1 MNHNY, CDR2 SVGAGI (reference sequence). CDR3 amino acids: CASSTTSTGRAYEQYF. The CDR3 DNA is TGTGCCAGCAGTACCACCTCGACAGGCAGGGCCTACGAGCAGTACTTC.

This sequence joins TRBV6-1 and TRBJ2-7; D call uncertain. Germline values: CDR1 MNHNS, CDR2 SASEGT. V gave up 2 bases and J gave up 7 bases, with 12 bases separating them. CDR3 size: 13 residues. CDR3 DNA: TGTGCCAGCAGTGAATATCCTTCTAGGGAGCAGTACTTC. Translating it yields CASSEYPSREQYF.

This clone has only one observation. The chain is built from TRBV9 and TRBJ2-1, with TRBD1 matching over 7 bases. J lost 10 bases, V lost 6 bases, and 10 bases had no gene match. The germline gives CDR1 SGDLS, CDR2 YYNGEE. The CDR3 length is 13 residues. CDR3 residues: CASNRQGSDEQFF. CDR3 bases: TGTGCCAGCAACCGACAGGGCTCCGACGAGCAGTTCTTC.

The chain couples TRBV18 to TRBJ1-1; unclear D gene. Per germline, CDR1 KGHSH and CDR2 LQKENI. This CDR3 is built from 13 residues. V shed 2 bases and J shed 0 bases, with 4 bases lying between them. For the CDR3, the DNA is TGTGCCAGCTCACCAAAGCTGAACACTGAAGCTTTCTTT. The encoded protein is CASSPKLNTEAFF.